The sequence of this TCR beta chain was determined in a study of blood T cells in healthy people across ages. This CDR3 contains 15 residues. Germline values: CDR1 SQVTM, CDR2 ANQGSEA. V shed 0 bases and J shed 7 bases, with 17 bases lying between them. Using a J-beta primer mix together with a sample-barcoded 5' primer, a second PCR was run for roughly 7 to 12 cycles. Each CDR3 protein gets one entry after TCRdb re-called the 5' RACE reads with MiXCR. The sample lists hundreds of thousands of distinct CDR3 sequences, approximately 53% occurring once. This TCR derives from a man aged 40-50 years in good health. Sequencing was performed on blood. The genes are TRBV29-1 and TRBJ2-3, with D tentatively TRBD2 (5 bases). The CDR3 region is CSVEDRGSRSYTQYF. The CDR3 coding sequence is TGCAGCGTTGAAGATCGGGGAAGTAGGTCATATACGCAGTATTTT.